Each of the 25 T cell receptor beta chains below was sequenced from the same sample in a study of regulatory T cells in long-lasting Graves disease. The sample's time point: persistent/refractory GD, antithyroid drugs over 5 years with positive TRAb. The TCR library was made from RNA extracted from PBMCs. The authors built TCR beta libraries using iRepertoire HTBI primers and Arm-PCR of CDR3 regions. TCRdb analysed the multiplex PCR reads with MiXCR anew, one entry per CDR3 protein. Of around 460,000 distinct CDR3 sequences listed, around a fifth are singletons. Material: peripheral blood mononuclear cells (PBMCs), obtained when the disease was refractory, from a patient treated with antithyroid drugs. The receptor set was obtained from a female donor with Graves disease.

This clonotype has only a few counts. The chain combines TRBV28 with TRBJ2-2, with no clear D. The CDR3 has 12 residues. V shed 6 bases and J shed 9 bases, with 11 bases lying between them. From germline, CDR1 is MDHEN and CDR2 SYDVKM. DNA of the CDR3: TGTGCCAGCAGCACCCGCGGTCGGGAGCTGTTTTTT. Amino acids: CASSTRGRELFF.

This chain's CDR3 is CASSYKPQATEQYF. As DNA, the CDR3 is TGTGCCAGCAGTTACAAGCCCCAAGCCACCGAGCAGTACTTC. The gene calls are TRBV6-2 or TRBV6-3 and TRBJ2-7; D ambiguous. The germline CDR1 and CDR2 sequences are MNHEY and SVGEGT. Trimming pared 2 bases from V and 6 bases from J, leaving 14 bases between. The CDR3 spans 14 residues.

A remark on this clonotype: Because the CDR3 is missing its conserved closing phenylalanine or tryptophan, this is likely a read error. V gene TRBV20-1 combines with J gene TRBJ2-5, with 11 bases fitting TRBD2. J lost 2 bases, V lost 2 bases, and 7 bases had no gene match. This CDR3 has 16 amino acids. Germline CDR1 DFQATT, CDR2 SNEGSKA (reference sequence). In DNA form, the CDR3 reads TGCAGTGCTAGACCACCTTTAGCGGGGGGGCAAGAGACCCAGTACTCC. Protein product: CSARPPLAGGQETQYS.

There are a few counts of this clonotype. A much larger clone differs from this one at a single base, so this may be a read error. The J gene is TRBJ1-4, the V gene TRBV2; 8 bases line up with TRBD1. CDR3 size: 16 residues. The germline gives CDR1 SNHLY, CDR2 FYNNEI. The CDR3 protein is CASSSEGQGLGEKLVF. The CDR3 DNA sequence: TGTGCCAGCAGCTCCGAAGGACAGGGTTTGGGCGAAAAACTGGTTTTT.

This clonotype was seen at least ten times. The chain links TRBV28 to TRBJ1-1; no firm D call. Germline lookup yields CDR1 MDHEN and CDR2 SYDVKM. V was pared by 6 bases and J by 4 bases, with 12 bases between. This CDR3 is 13 amino acids long. Here the CDR3 reads CASSLPGITEAFF. As DNA, the CDR3 is TGTGCCAGCAGCCTTCCGGGTATCACTGAAGCTTTCTTT.

The chain employs TRBV6-5 and TRBJ2-2; 7 nucleotides match TRBD1. The CDR3 is 18 residues long. Germline V gene data show CDR1 as MNHEY and CDR2 as SVGAGI. Losses at the gene ends were 4 bases for V and 2 bases for J; bases not matched to a gene: 13. The CDR3 spells CASSSRGNPQLNTGELFF. The CDR3 DNA is TGTGCCAGCAGTTCCAGGGGGAATCCCCAACTAAACACCGGGGAGCTGTTTTTT.

The chain couples TRBV6-5 to TRBJ2-1, with 7 bases lining up with TRBD2. Germline-derived CDR1 and CDR2 are MNHEY and SVGAGI. CDR3 length: 13 residues. Trimming at V came to 4 bases and at J to 14 bases, leaving 11 bases not matched to a gene. The CDR3 protein is CASSSFSGTPEFF. CDR3 sequence (DNA): TGTGCCAGCAGTTCGTTCAGCGGGACGCCGGAGTTCTTC.

This clonotype occurred many times. V is TRBV28 and J is TRBJ2-7, with 7 bases that match TRBD1. Unmatched junction bases numbered 13, after V lost 10 bases and J lost 7 bases. This CDR3 comprises 13 residues. Per germline, CDR1 MDHEN and CDR2 SYDVKM. The CDR3, as DNA: TGTGCCACCCAAACTAGGGGGCCTTGGGAGCAGTACTTC. Protein product: CATQTRGPWEQYF.

This clonotype was picked up a small number of times. The genes are TRBV10-3 and TRBJ2-7; TRBD1 aligns across 7 bases. V trimming: 6 bases; J trimming: 4 bases; junction bases outside the gene matches: 3. CDR3 length equals 12 residues. CDR1 ENHRY and CDR2 SYGVKD come from the germline V gene. The CDR3 DNA reads TGTGCCATCAGGGGACAGACATACGAGCAGTACTTC. Its protein product is CAIRGQTYEQYF.

This clonotype occurred many times. In DNA form, the CDR3 reads TGCAGTGCTAGAGATTTTAAGGGGAGCACTGAAGCTTTCTTT. Translated: CSARDFKGSTEAFF. J is TRBJ1-1 and V is TRBV20-1, with D possibly matching TRBD1 (5 bases). Germline-derived CDR1 and CDR2 are DFQATT and SNEGSKA (reference sequence). Trimming removed 0 bases from V and 4 bases from J, with 12 bases in between. The CDR3 consists of 14 residues.

This clonotype showed up many times. The chain recombines TRBV2 with TRBJ1-5, with D hard to call. The length of the CDR3 is 14 residues. Germline CDR1 and CDR2: SNHLY and FYNNEI. V lost 4 bases to trimming and J lost 2 bases, with 9 bases between them. The CDR3: CASSGSGGNQPQHF. The CDR3 DNA is TGTGCCAGCAGTGGTTCAGGAGGCAATCAGCCCCAGCATTTT.

Note on this clonotype: With only one base between it and a far larger clone, this is likely a read error. The rearrangement joins TRBV6-2 or TRBV6-3 to TRBJ2-5; D possibly matches TRBD1 or TRBD2 (6 bases each). CDR3 length equals 15 residues. Germline values: CDR1 MNHEY, CDR2 SVGEGT. This CDR3 is CASTYGRGRGETQYF. As DNA, the CDR3 is TGTGCCAGCACTTACGGACGGGGGCGGGGAGAGACCCAGTACTTC.

This clonotype was recorded a few times. The chain joins TRBV7-9 to TRBJ2-7; no firm D call. Germline lookup yields CDR1 SEHNR and CDR2 FQNEAQ (reference sequence). This CDR3 has 12 amino acids. V was cut by 6 bases and J by 2 bases, with 8 bases left in between. CDR3 nucleotide sequence: TGTGCCAGCAGTACGCCAGCCTACGAGCAGTACTTC. Protein sequence: CASSTPAYEQYF.

J is TRBJ1-5 and V is TRBV28, with D possibly being TRBD1 (6 bases). The V and J ends lost 8 bases and 3 bases respectively, with 14 bases between them. The CDR3 is 14 amino acids. Germline V lookup: CDR1 MDHEN, CDR2 SYDVKM. As DNA, the CDR3 is TGTGCCAGCCGCACAGACAGGTTCAATCAGCCCCAGCATTTT. It specifies CASRTDRFNQPQHF.

There are many counts of this clonotype. The chain joins TRBV6-9 to TRBJ2-7, with D perhaps matching TRBD1 or TRBD2 (6 bases each). Deletions cut 4 bases from V and 5 bases from J, with 12 bases between. In germline, CDR1 is MNHGY, CDR2 SVAAGI. The CDR3 totals 13 residues. CDR3 in amino acids: CASSFTGRHEQYF. Written as DNA, the CDR3 is TGTGCCAGCAGTTTCACAGGGAGGCACGAGCAGTACTTC.

The table lists this clonotype with many counts. V gene TRBV19 combines with J gene TRBJ1-5; the D gene is possibly TRBD1 (6 bases). The CDR3 spans 13 residues. Germline CDR1 LNHDA, CDR2 SQIVND (reference sequence). V was trimmed by 6 bases and J by 5 bases, leaving 11 bases between them. CDR3: CASSGTSDQPQHF. In nucleotides, the CDR3 is TGTGCCAGTAGCGGGACATCAGATCAGCCCCAGCATTTT.

V is TRBV6-1 and J is TRBJ2-7; D is ambiguous. Germline V gene data show CDR1 as MNHNS and CDR2 as SASEGT. The CDR3 runs to 11 residues. V lost 6 bases, J lost 5 bases, and 8 bases lay in between. The DNA of the CDR3 is TGTGCCAGCAGCTCCAGGAACGAGCAGTACTTC. This codes for CASSSRNEQYF.

This clonotype has at least ten counts. The chain links TRBV12-3 or TRBV12-4 to TRBJ2-1; 7 bases agree with TRBD2. The CDR3 runs to 15 residues. V shed 1 base and J 6 bases; nucleotides not matched to a gene: 6. CDR3 loop: CASSLVAGPPNEQFF. The CDR3 nucleotides are TGTGCCAGCAGTTTAGTAGCGGGTCCCCCCAATGAGCAGTTCTTC.

This clonotype occurred many times. In nucleotides, the CDR3 is TGCGCCAGCAGTCTACTTAACTCCTACGAGCAGTACTTC. Translating gives CASSLLNSYEQYF. V gene TRBV10-2 combines with J gene TRBJ2-7; D gene uncertain. Germline lookup yields CDR1 WSHSY and CDR2 SAAADI. This CDR3 is 13 amino acids long. V lost 5 bases and J 0 bases, leaving 8 bases between the germline ends.

This clonotype has at least ten counts. The chain recombines TRBV28 with TRBJ1-4, with D possibly being TRBD1 (6 bases). Germline V CDR1 and CDR2: MDHEN, SYDVKM. The V and J ends lost 8 bases and 8 bases respectively, with 15 bases between them. The CDR3 spans 13 residues. DNA for the CDR3: TGTGCCAGCCACAGGGATGTAGGCGAAAAACTGTTTTTT. This gives the protein CASHRDVGEKLFF.

This chain joins TRBV3-1 and TRBJ2-5; maybe TRBD2 (6 bases). This CDR3 has 14 residues. Germline V gene data show CDR1 as LGHDT and CDR2 as YNNKEL (reference sequence). The V end was cut by 0 bases, the J end by 10 bases, with 15 bases between. The CDR3 region is CASSQEGGVLGQYF. Here the CDR3 DNA reads TGTGCCAGCAGCCAAGAAGGAGGGGTACTAGGCCAGTACTTC.

This clonotype was recorded only once. This chain links TRBV6-1 with TRBJ2-7, with D tentatively TRBD1 (6 bases). The V end lost 6 bases, the J end lost 0 bases, and 21 bases lay between the germline ends. The CDR3 is 17 amino acids. CDR1 and CDR2 (germline): MNHNS, SASEGT. The CDR3 reads CASSPLWDTQSSYEQYF. CDR3 in DNA: TGTGCCAGCAGCCCTTTGTGGGACACACAATCCTCCTACGAGCAGTACTTC.

The DNA of the CDR3 is TGTGCCAGCAGCTTAGCCCCCCGGGGGGGCAGGAATGAAAAACTGTTTTTT. It translates to CASSLAPRGGRNEKLFF. This chain connects TRBV7-8 to TRBJ1-4; weak D call: TRBD1 (6 bases). Per germline, CDR1 SGHVS and CDR2 FQNEAQ. The CDR3 consists of 17 residues. V was trimmed by 0 bases and J by 5 bases, leaving 16 bases between them.

The chain uses TRBV29-1 and TRBJ1-2; a possible D gene is TRBD1 (5 bases). The CDR3 is made up of 16 amino acids. CDR1 and CDR2 (germline): SQVTM, ANQGSEA. The V end lost 0 bases, the J end lost 6 bases, and 20 bases lay between the germline ends. The CDR3 spells CSVEEGIPYPGDGYTF. The CDR3 DNA follows: TGCAGCGTTGAAGAAGGGATTCCTTACCCGGGGGATGGCTACACCTTC.

This clonotype was counted many times. The chain is built from TRBV2 and TRBJ1-4; D not resolved. Per germline, CDR1 SNHLY and CDR2 FYNNEI. V dropped 4 bases and J dropped 4 bases, with 7 bases sitting between them. The CDR3 contains 13 residues. CDR3 loop: CASSVEGNEKLFF. DNA for the CDR3: TGTGCCAGCAGTGTGGAGGGTAATGAAAAACTGTTTTTT.